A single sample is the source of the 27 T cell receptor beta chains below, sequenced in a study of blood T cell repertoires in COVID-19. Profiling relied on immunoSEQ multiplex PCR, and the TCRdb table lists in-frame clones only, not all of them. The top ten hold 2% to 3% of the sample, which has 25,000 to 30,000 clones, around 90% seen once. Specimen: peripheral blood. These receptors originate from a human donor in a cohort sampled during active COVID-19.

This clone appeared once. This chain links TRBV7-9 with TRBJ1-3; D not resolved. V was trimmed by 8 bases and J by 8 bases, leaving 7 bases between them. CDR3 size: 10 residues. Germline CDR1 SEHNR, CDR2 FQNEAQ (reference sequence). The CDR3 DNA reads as TGTGCCAGCTCGGGGTACACCATATATTTT. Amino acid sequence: CASSGYTIYF.

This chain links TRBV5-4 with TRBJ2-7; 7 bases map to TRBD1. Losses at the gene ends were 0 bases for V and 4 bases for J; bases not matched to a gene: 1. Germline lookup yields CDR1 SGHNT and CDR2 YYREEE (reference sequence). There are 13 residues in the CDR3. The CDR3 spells CASSLEQGYEQYF. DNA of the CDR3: TGTGCCAGCAGCTTGGAACAGGGGTACGAGCAGTACTTC.

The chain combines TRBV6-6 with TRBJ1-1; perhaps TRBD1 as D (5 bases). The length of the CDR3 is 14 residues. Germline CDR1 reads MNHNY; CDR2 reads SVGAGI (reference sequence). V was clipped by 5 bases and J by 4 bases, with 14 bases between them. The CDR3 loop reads CASSPIRQGTEAFF. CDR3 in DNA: TGTGCCAGCAGTCCCATCCGCCAGGGCACTGAAGCTTTCTTT.

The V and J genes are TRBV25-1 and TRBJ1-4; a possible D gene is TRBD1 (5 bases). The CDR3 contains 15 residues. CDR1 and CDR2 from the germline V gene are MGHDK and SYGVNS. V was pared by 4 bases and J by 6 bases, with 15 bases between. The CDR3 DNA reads TGTGCCAGCAGTGTTAGGGGCTTTGGGGATGAAAAACTGTTTTTT. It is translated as CASSVRGFGDEKLFF.

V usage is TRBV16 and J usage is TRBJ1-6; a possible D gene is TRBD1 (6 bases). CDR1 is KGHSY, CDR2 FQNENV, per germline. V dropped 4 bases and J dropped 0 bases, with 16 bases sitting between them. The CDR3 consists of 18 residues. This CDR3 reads CASSLHRQASSYNSPLHF. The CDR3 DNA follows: TGTGCCAGCAGCCTACACAGACAGGCCAGCTCCTATAATTCACCCCTCCACTTT.

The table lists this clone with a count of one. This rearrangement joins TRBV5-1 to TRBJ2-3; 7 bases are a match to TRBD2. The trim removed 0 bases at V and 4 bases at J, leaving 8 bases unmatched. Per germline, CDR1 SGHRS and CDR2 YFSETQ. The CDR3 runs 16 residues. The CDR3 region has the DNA TGCGCCAGCAGCTTGGTGGGGGGGACTACGGCAGATACGCAGTATTTT. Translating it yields CASSLVGGTTADTQYF.

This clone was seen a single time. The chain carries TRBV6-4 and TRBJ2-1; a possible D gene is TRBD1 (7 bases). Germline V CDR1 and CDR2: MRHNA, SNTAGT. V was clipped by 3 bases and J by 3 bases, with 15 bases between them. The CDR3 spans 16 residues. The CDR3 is CASSESHRGGYNEQFF. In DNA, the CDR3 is TGTGCCAGCAGTGAAAGTCACAGGGGAGGCTACAATGAGCAGTTCTTC.

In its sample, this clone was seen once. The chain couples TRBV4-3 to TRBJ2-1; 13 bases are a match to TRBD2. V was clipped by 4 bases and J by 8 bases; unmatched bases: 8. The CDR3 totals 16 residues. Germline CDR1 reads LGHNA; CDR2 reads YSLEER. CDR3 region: CASSRTALAGGYEQFF. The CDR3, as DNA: TGCGCCAGCAGCCGGACTGCACTAGCGGGGGGGTATGAGCAGTTCTTC.

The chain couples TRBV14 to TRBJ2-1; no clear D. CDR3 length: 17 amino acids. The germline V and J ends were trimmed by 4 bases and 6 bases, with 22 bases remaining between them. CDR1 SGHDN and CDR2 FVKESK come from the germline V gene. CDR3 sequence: CASSLLAYSETFNEQFF. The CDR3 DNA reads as TGTGCCAGCAGCCTCCTCGCCTACTCCGAAACTTTCAATGAGCAGTTCTTC.

CDR3 sequence reads: CSATNYEQYF. CDR3 coding DNA: TGCAGTGCCACAAATTACGAGCAGTACTTC. V is TRBV20-1 and J is TRBJ2-7; D is unresolved. Germline values: CDR1 DFQATT, CDR2 SNEGSKA (reference sequence). Trimming took off 6 bases at V and 4 bases at J, with 7 bases between the two ends. The CDR3 contains 10 residues.

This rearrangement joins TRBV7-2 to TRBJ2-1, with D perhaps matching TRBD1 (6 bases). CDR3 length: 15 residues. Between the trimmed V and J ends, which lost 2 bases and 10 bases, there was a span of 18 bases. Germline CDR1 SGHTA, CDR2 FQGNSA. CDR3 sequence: CASSLLLGRGAEQFF. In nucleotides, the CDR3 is TGTGCCAGCAGCTTACTTCTCGGCAGGGGAGCCGAGCAGTTCTTC.

The CDR3 DNA is TGCGCCAGCAGCACTACTAGCGGGGGTATCGGAGAGACCCAGTACTTC. Translation gives CASSTTSGGIGETQYF. The chain uses TRBV5-1 and TRBJ2-5; 11 bases are shared with TRBD2. V was clipped by 4 bases and J by 4 bases; unmatched bases: 9. CDR1 is SGHRS, CDR2 YFSETQ, per germline. The CDR3 totals 16 residues. Together with reference TRBV5-1 and TRBJ2-5, the CDR3 gives the full variable domain: KAGVTQTPRYLIKTRGQQVTLSCSPISGHRSVSWYQQTPGQGLQFLFEYFSETQRNKGNFPGRFSGRQFSNSRSEMNVSTLELGDSALYLCASSTTSGGIGETQYFGPGTRLLVL.

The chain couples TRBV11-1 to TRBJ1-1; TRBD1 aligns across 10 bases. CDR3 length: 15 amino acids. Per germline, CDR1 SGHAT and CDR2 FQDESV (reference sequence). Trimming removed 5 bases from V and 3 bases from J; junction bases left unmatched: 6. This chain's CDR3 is CASSRDRGLYTEAFF. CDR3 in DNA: TGTGCCAGCAGCCGAGACAGGGGGCTTTACACTGAAGCTTTCTTT.

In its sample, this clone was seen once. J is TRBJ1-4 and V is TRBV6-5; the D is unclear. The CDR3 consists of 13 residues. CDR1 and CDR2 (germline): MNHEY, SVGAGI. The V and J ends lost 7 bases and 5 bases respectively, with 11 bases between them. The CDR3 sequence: CASIGLINEKLFF. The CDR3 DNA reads TGTGCCAGCATTGGACTCATCAATGAAAAACTGTTTTTT.

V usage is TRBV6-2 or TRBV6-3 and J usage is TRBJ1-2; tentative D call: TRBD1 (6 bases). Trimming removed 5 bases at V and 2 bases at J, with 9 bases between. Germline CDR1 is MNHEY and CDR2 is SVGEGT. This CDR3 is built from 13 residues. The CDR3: CASSTGQNYGYTF. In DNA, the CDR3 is TGTGCCAGCAGTACAGGGCAGAACTATGGCTACACCTTC.

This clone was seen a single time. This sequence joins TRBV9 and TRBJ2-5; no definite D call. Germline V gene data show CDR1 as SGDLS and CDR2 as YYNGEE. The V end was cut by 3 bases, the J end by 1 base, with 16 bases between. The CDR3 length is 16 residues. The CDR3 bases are TGTGCCAGCAGCGCCTATTCTTTGGGCACCCAAGAGACCCAGTACTTC. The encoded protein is CASSAYSLGTQETQYF.

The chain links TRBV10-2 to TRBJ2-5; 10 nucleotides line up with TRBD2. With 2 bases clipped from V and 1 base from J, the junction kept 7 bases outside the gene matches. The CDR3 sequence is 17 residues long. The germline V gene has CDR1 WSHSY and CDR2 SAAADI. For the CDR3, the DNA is TGCGCCAGCAGTGAGATCGGGCTAGCGGGGGTCCAAGAGACCCAGTACTTC. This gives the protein CASSEIGLAGVQETQYF.

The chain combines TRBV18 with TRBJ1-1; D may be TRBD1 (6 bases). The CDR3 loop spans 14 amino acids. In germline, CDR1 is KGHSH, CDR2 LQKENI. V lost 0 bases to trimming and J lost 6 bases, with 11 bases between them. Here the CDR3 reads CASSPPRTVAEAFF. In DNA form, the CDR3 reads TGTGCCAGCTCACCACCTAGGACAGTGGCTGAAGCTTTCTTT.

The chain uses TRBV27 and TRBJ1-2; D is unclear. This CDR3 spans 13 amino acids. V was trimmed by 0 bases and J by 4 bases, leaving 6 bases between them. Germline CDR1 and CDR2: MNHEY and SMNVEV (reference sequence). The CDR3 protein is CASSLSVRYGYTF. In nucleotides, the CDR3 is TGTGCCAGCAGTTTATCTGTCCGCTATGGCTACACCTTC.

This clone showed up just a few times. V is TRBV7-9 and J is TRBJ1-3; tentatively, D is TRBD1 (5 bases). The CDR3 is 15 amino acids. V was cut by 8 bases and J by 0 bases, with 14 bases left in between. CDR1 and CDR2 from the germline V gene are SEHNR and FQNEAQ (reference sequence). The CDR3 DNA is TGTGCCAGCCGCCGTACGGGGGACTCTGGAAACACCATATATTTT. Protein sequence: CASRRTGDSGNTIYF. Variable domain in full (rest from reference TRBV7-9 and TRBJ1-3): DTGVSQNPRHKITKRGQNVTFRCDPISEHNRLYWYRQTLGQGPEFLTYFQNEAQLEKSRLLSDRFSAERPKGSFSTLEIQRTEQGDSAMYLCASRRTGDSGNTIYFGEGSWLTVV.

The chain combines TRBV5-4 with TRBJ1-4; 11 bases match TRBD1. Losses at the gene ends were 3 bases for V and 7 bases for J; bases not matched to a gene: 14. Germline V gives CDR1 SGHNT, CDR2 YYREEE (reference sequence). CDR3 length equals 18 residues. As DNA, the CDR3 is TGTGCCAGCAGCTGGGGATCTCCCGGGACAGGGGGTAGTGAAAAACTGTTTTTT. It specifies CASSWGSPGTGGSEKLFF.

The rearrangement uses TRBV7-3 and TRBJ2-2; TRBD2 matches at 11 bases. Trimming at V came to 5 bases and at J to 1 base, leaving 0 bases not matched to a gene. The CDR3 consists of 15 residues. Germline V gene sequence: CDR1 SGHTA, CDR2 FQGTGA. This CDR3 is CASSTSGGNTGELFF. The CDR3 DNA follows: TGTGCCAGCAGCACTAGCGGGGGGAACACCGGGGAGCTGTTTTTT.

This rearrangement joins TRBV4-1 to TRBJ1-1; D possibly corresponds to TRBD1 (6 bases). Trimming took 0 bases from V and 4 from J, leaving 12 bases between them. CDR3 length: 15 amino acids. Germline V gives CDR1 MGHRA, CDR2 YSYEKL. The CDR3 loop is CASSQDGTWSTEAFF. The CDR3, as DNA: TGCGCCAGCAGCCAAGATGGGACATGGAGCACTGAAGCTTTCTTT.

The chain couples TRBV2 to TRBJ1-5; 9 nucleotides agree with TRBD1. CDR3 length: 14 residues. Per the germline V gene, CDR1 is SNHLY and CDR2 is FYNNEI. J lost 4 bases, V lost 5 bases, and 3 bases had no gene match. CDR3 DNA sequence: TGTGCCAGCAGTAAACAGGGGGCAAATCAGCCCCAGCATTTT. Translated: CASSKQGANQPQHF.

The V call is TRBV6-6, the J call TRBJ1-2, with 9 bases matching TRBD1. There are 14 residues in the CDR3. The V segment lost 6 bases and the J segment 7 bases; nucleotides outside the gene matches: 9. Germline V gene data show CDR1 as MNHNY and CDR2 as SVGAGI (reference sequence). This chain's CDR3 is CASRQDRGISGYTF. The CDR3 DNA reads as TGTGCCAGCAGGCAAGACAGGGGGATCTCTGGCTACACCTTC.

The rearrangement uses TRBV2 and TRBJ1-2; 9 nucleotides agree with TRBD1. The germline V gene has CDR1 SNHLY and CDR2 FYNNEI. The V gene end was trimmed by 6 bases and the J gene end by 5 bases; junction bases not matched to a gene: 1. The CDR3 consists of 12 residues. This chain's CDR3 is CASSGTGYGYTF. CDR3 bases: TGTGCCAGCAGCGGGACAGGGTATGGCTACACCTTC.

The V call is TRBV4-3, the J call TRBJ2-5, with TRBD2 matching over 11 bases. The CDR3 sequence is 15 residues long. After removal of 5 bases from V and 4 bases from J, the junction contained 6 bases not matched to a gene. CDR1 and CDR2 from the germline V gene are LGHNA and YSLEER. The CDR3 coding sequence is TGCGCCAGCAGCACCGAGGGGACTAGCGGAGAGACCCAGTACTTC. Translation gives CASSTEGTSGETQYF.